This T cell receptor (beta chain) was profiled in a study of blood T cell repertoires in COVID-19 (TCRdb year 2020). Concerning the study at large: Samples covering the acute and convalescent phases of COVID-19 were provided by collaborators in the United States, Italy and Spain. The prospective study material was composed of cDNA or gDNA derived from T cells, B-cell-depleted T cells, or PBMCs. Subjects who had been exposed to COVID-19, were actively infected with it, or had recovered from it provided the deeply sampled blood TCRbeta repertoires that made up the dataset. The repertoires were made available in a free public database intended to serve as a resource for research on the immune response to SARS-CoV-2. The samples were drawn from two sources: the first 160 participants of the ongoing ImmuneRACE study, and 1,000 to 1,500 subjects contributed by 6 global collaborators. Sample metadata almost always included a de-identified subject ID, COVID-19 status, age in years and sex. HLA class I and class II types, where available, came from metadata supplied by the sample provider rather than from assay-based typing.

Overall study results and their limits: How much clinical and demographic metadata was included differed by source and by participant, and the metadata was provided uncurated.

TCRbeta CDR3 regions were amplified from genomic DNA by means of the immunoSEQ Assay, a bias-controlled multiplex PCR. Per the authors' processing: Nucleated cell counts per sample were estimated from amplification of reference gene primers within the assay. Sequence reads were collapsed and filtered to measure the absolute abundance of every unique TCRbeta CDR3 rearrangement. For each sample, productive Simpson clonality was calculated as the square root of Simpson's diversity index across productive rearrangements. The table comes from immuneACCESS by way of TCRdb, which keeps in-frame sequences with V and J called. Part of the clones is missing from these tables; in studies checked, under half for an unresolved V gene and the rest for unknown reasons. The V and J calls and clone size are taken from that table; D and trimming were inferred from the DNA. The table for this sample lists just over 650,000 clones; about nine tenths of them were counted only once. In total, the top ten clones hold 0.2% to 0.3% of the sample.

The junction carries 18 bases between V and J, which are trimmed by 4 bases and 0 bases respectively. CDR3 length: 18 amino acids, cysteine to phenylalanine. Only the CDR3 DNA is retained, 54 bases long and in frame from the first base. Via the germline V gene, CDR1 is KGHDR and CDR2 SFDVKD. The collaborating institutions used their own protocols to collect whole blood in K2EDTA tubes. For TCRbeta analysis, collaborators shipped samples as frozen whole blood, isolated PBMCs, or DNA extracted from either of those sample types. Turning to this clone: Its antigen is not yet known. No per-base quality is available; no much larger clone lies one base away.

The V and J segments used are TRBV24-1 and TRBJ2-1, with TRBD2 tentatively as D gene (6 bases match). The source of this sequence is a woman aged 18-35 years with acute or convalescent COVID-19. The sample comprised peripheral blood. The encoded CDR3 is CATSDTVRGAHSYNEQFF. The DNA is TGTGCCACCAGTGACACCGTGCGCGGGGCGCACTCCTACAATGAGCAGTTCTTC.